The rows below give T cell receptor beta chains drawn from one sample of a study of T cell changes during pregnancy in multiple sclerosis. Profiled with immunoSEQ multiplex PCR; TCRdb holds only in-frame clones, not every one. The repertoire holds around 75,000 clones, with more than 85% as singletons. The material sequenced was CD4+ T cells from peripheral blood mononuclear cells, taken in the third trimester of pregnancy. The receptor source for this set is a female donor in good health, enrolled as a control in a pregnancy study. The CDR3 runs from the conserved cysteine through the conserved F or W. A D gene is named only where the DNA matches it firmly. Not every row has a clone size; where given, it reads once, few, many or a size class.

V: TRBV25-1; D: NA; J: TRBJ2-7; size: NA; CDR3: CASSEYSGQRDYEQYF; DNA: TGTGCCAGCAGTGAATATTCAGGACAGAGGGACTACGAGCAGTACTTC
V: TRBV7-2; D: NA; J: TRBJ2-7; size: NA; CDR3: CASSLDRSGFYEQYF; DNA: TGTGCCAGCAGCTTAGATAGGAGCGGTTTCTACGAGCAGTACTTC
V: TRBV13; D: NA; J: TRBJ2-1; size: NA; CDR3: CASSLAGGLSYNEQFF; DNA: TGTGCCAGCAGCTTGGCCGGGGGGCTATCCTACAATGAGCAGTTCTTC
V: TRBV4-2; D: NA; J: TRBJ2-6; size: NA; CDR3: CASSSHRALSSGANVLTF; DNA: TGTGCCAGCAGCTCCCACAGGGCCTTAAGCTCTGGGGCCAACGTCCTGACTTTC
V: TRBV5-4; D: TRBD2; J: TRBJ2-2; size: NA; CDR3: CASSRLAGGPDGELFF; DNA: TGTGCCAGCAGCCGACTAGCGGGGGGGCCCGACGGGGAGCTGTTTTTT
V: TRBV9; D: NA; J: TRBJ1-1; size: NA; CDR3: CASSVGGSRDTEAFF; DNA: TGTGCCAGCAGCGTAGGAGGCTCGAGGGACACTGAAGCTTTCTTT
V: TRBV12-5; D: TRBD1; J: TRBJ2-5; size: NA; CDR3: CASLGQGDGETQYF; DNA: TGTGCTAGTCTCGGCCAGGGGGATGGTGAGACCCAGTACTTC
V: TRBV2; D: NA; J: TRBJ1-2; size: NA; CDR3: CASSEGSGNNYGYTF; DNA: TGTGCCAGCAGTGAAGGGTCAGGAAATAACTATGGCTACACCTTC
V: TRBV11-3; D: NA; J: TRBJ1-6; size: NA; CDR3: CASSLSPPGTGSPLHF; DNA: TGTGCCAGCAGCTTATCGCCCCCGGGGACTGGCTCACCCCTCCACTTT
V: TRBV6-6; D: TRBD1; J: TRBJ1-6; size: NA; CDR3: CASSGTDYSPLHF; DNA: TGTGCCAGCAGCGGGACAGACTATTCACCCCTCCACTTT
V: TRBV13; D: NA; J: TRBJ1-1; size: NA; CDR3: CASSPGQLTEAFF; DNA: TGTGCCAGCAGCCCCGGACAGCTCACTGAAGCTTTCTTT
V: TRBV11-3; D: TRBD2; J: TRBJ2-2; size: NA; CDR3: CASSTGGGSTGELFF; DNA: TGTGCCAGCAGCACGGGGGGAGGAAGCACCGGGGAGCTGTTTTTT
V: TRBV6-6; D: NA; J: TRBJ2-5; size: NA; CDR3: CASSFLQETQYF; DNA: TGTGCCAGCAGTTTCCTCCAAGAGACCCAGTACTTC
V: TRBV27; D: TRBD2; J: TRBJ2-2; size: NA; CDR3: CASSQSPTSVLGELFF; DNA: TGTGCCAGCAGTCAGAGCCCCACTAGCGTGCTCGGGGAGCTGTTTTTT
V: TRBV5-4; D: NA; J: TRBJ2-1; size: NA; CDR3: CASSVGGREYNEQFF; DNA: TGTGCCAGCAGCGTGGGAGGACGGGAGTACAATGAGCAGTTCTTC
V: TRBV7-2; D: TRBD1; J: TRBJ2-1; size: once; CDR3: CASSLTGQGVDEQFF; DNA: TGTGCCAGCAGCTTAACGGGACAGGGAGTCGATGAGCAGTTCTTC
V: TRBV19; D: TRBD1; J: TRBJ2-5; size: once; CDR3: CASSPTGTGETQYF; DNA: TGTGCCAGTAGCCCGACAGGGACGGGGGAGACCCAGTACTTC
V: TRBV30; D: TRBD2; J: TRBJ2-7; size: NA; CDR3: CAWRGQTGLVYEQYF; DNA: TGTGCCTGGAGGGGTCAGACGGGACTAGTGTACGAGCAGTACTTC
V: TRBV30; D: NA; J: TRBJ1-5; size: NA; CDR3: CAWGTIRNQPQHF; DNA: TGTGCCTGGGGGACAATTAGGAATCAGCCCCAGCATTTT
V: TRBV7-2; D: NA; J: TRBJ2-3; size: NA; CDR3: CASSSNLRGGIDTQYF; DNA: TGTGCCAGCAGCTCGAATTTAAGGGGTGGTATCGATACGCAGTATTTT
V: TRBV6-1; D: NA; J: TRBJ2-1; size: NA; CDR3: CGSGNVLFDEQFF; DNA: TGTGGGAGCGGCAATGTTCTCTTCGATGAGCAGTTCTTC
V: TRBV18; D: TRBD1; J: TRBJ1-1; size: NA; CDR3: CASSPSGTGGAMNTEAFF; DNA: TGTGCCAGCTCACCGTCCGGGACAGGGGGCGCGATGAACACTGAAGCTTTCTTT
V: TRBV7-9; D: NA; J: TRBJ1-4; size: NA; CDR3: CASSLAQGHEKLFF; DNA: TGTGCCAGCAGCTTAGCCCAGGGGCATGAAAAACTGTTTTTT
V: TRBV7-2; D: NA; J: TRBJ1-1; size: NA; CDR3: CASGVQGNTEAFF; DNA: TGTGCCAGCGGCGTACAGGGCAACACTGAAGCTTTCTTT
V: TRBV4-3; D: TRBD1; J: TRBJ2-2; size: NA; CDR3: CASSHRGSTGELFF; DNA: TGCGCCAGCAGCCACAGGGGGTCGACCGGGGAGCTGTTTTTT
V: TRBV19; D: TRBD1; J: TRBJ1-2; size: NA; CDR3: CASRDRGIYGYTF; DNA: TGTGCCAGTAGGGACAGGGGTATCTATGGCTACACCTTC
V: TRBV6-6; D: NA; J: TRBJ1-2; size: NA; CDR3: CASRTGTSQHYGYTF; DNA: TGTGCCAGCAGGACCGGGACATCACAGCACTATGGCTACACCTTC
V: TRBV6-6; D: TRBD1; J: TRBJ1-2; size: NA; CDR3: CASRQPRGRNYGYTF; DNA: TGTGCCAGCAGACAGCCCAGGGGGAGAAACTATGGCTACACCTTC